This T cell receptor beta chain comes out of a study of sequential checkpoint blockade in melanoma. The overall study: Arm A got nivolumab then ipilimumab; arm B the reverse, 1:1.

The treatment is: randomized to nivolumab then ipilimumab (arm A) or the reverse (arm B). None of the patients previously received DNA-damaging chemotherapy. From thawed PBMCs, live CD3+CD8+ cells negative for CD19 and CD56 were sorted. Sequencing used immunoSEQ multiplex PCR; TCRdb keeps in-frame clones, though not all of them. The table shows approximately 12,000 clones, with about 75% occurring only once. The clonotype originates from a human donor with melanoma. The material was CD8+ T cells sorted from blood (inferred from file names), obtained from a patient given nivolumab and ipilimumab in sequence.

The CDR3 nucleotides read TGTGCCTGGAGTGGACTAGCGGGGGCAGATACGCAGTATTTT. Translating gives CAWSGLAGADTQYF. The V call is TRBV30, the J call TRBJ2-3; 12 bases map to TRBD2. The length of the CDR3 is 14 residues. Unmatched junction bases numbered 0, after V lost 1 base and J lost 4 bases. Germline CDR1 GTSNPN, CDR2 SVGIG (reference sequence).